This T cell receptor (beta chain) was sequenced for a study of control samples from healthy donors and cancer patients. The repertoire was sequenced with immunoSEQ multiplex PCR; TCRdb's copy has only in-frame clones and lacks some. This table holds roughly 68,000 clones, 83% found once. This CDR3 region has 13 residues. Germline V gene lookup returns CDR1 SGHTA and CDR2 FQGNSA. The germline V and J ends were trimmed by 6 bases and 6 bases, with 13 bases remaining between them. Sequencing was performed on blood. This clonotype originated in a man aged 55 to 70 in good health. The chain uses TRBV7-2 and TRBJ2-3; D is undetermined. The CDR3 reads CASSPVTPDTQYF. The CDR3 DNA is TGTGCCAGCAGTCCCGTAACCCCCGATACGCAGTATTTT.